The source of this T cell receptor (beta chain) is a study of blood T cell repertoires in COVID-19. The CDR3 contains 13 residues. CDR1 MNHEY and CDR2 SVGAGI come from the germline V gene. V was cut by 6 bases and J by 0 bases, with 8 bases left in between. Patients at the Seattle site were enrolled during active infection and followed longitudinally. How the authors handled the data: Estimation of nucleated cell counts relied on the amplification of reference gene primers. Sequencing was performed with immunoSEQ multiplex PCR; in TCRdb, only in-frame clones are kept and a portion is missing. V, J and clone size derive from that table, while D and trimming were established from the DNA sequence. This table has 200,000 to 300,000 clones, approximately 91% appearing once.

Source material: peripheral blood. The TCR originated in a man aged 25-40 years with COVID-19, enrolled during active disease. V gene TRBV6-5 combines with J gene TRBJ1-1, with D unclear. The chain's CDR3 is CASSRDMNTEAFF. The CDR3 DNA reads as TGTGCCAGCAGCCGAGACATGAACACTGAAGCTTTCTTT.